These T cell receptor beta chains were read from a single sample in a study of T cells in Graves' hyperthyroidism and ophthalmopathy. TCRdb passed the multiplex PCR reads through MiXCR, listing each CDR3 protein once. The data show approximately 410,000 distinct CDR3 sequences, with around 15% seen just once and 4% to 6.5% held by the top ten. The sequencing input was blood. These receptors came from a woman younger than 30 with Graves' hyperthyroidism. Each CDR3 is given with its conserved first and last residue. Each record gives: J gene, D gene, V gene, clone size, CDR3 DNA, CDR3 protein. A D gene is named only where the DNA matches it firmly. Clone size is not always given. Where it is, it says once, few, many or a class for expanded clones.

J gene: TRBJ2-5; D gene: -; V gene: TRBV20-1; clone size: many; CDR3 DNA: TGCAGTGCCGAGAGAGGGCAAGAGACCCAGTACTTC; CDR3 protein: CSAERGQETQYF
J gene: TRBJ2-1; D gene: TRBD2; V gene: TRBV28; clone size: many; CDR3 DNA: TGTGCCAGCAGTTTCGAGCGGGAGATTGATGAGCAGTTCTTC; CDR3 protein: CASSFEREIDEQFF
J gene: TRBJ2-2; D gene: -; V gene: TRBV18; clone size: -; CDR3 DNA: TGTGCCAGCTCACCATTCCGGACCCCGAACACCGGGGAGCTGTTTTTT; CDR3 protein: CASSPFRTPNTGELFF
J gene: TRBJ1-1; D gene: -; V gene: TRBV3-1; clone size: -; CDR3 DNA: TGTGCCAGCAGCCAAGGAGATTTCGGGCCTTCAGCTTTCTTT; CDR3 protein: CASSQGDFGPSAFF
J gene: TRBJ1-5; D gene: -; V gene: TRBV24-1; clone size: few; CDR3 DNA: TGTGCCACCAGTGACCCCGGGACGGATAGCAATCAGCCCCAGCATTTT; CDR3 protein: CATSDPGTDSNQPQHF
J gene: TRBJ2-7; D gene: TRBD1; V gene: TRBV25-1; clone size: -; CDR3 DNA: TGTGCCAGCAGTGGCGGGACAGGGAAGATCTCCTACGAGCAGTACTTC; CDR3 protein: CASSGGTGKISYEQYF
J gene: TRBJ1-1; D gene: -; V gene: TRBV28; clone size: many; CDR3 DNA: TGTGCCAGCAGTTTGCTCGGGAGCACTGAAGCTTTCTTT; CDR3 protein: CASSLLGSTEAFF
J gene: TRBJ1-3; D gene: TRBD1; V gene: TRBV15; clone size: -; CDR3 DNA: TGTGCCGCCAGCAACAGGGGAGTCCCTGGAAACACCATATATTTT; CDR3 protein: CAASNRGVPGNTIYF
J gene: TRBJ1-1; D gene: -; V gene: TRBV19; clone size: many; CDR3 DNA: TGTGCCAGTAGTATCCACCAGGGTATGAACACTGAAGCTTTCTTT; CDR3 protein: CASSIHQGMNTEAFF
J gene: TRBJ2-2; D gene: -; V gene: TRBV7-9; clone size: many; CDR3 DNA: TGTGCCAGCAGCTTAGACGGGAGTTCGGCGGGGGAGCTGTTTTTT; CDR3 protein: CASSLDGSSAGELFF
J gene: TRBJ2-3; D gene: TRBD1; V gene: TRBV25-1; clone size: few; CDR3 DNA: TGTGCCAGCAGTACGACAGGGGGAGAGCTAATCGGCACAGATACGCAGTATTTT; CDR3 protein: CASSTTGGELIGTDTQYF
J gene: TRBJ1-5; D gene: TRBD1; V gene: TRBV20-1; clone size: few; CDR3 DNA: TGCAGTGCACCCCTCCCGGGGACAGGGTCTTTGCGCAATCAGCCCCAGCATTTT; CDR3 protein: CSAPLPGTGSLRNQPQHF
J gene: TRBJ2-7; D gene: TRBD1; V gene: TRBV20-1; clone size: many; CDR3 DNA: TGCAGTGCTAGAGATGGGGGACAGGGGGGCTCCTACGAGCAGTACTTC; CDR3 protein: CSARDGGQGGSYEQYF
J gene: TRBJ1-5; D gene: -; V gene: TRBV6-1; clone size: many; CDR3 DNA: TGTGCCAGCAGTGCGGACAGAAATCAGCCCCAGCATTTT; CDR3 protein: CASSADRNQPQHF
J gene: TRBJ2-7; D gene: -; V gene: TRBV10-3; clone size: -; CDR3 DNA: TGTGCCATCAGTGACCCACGAGACGGCGAGCAGTACTTC; CDR3 protein: CAISDPRDGEQYF
J gene: TRBJ1-2; D gene: -; V gene: TRBV19; clone size: -; CDR3 DNA: TGTGCCAGTAGTTCGGGACAATCCCAGTCTCCCTATGGCTACACCTTC; CDR3 protein: CASSSGQSQSPYGYTF
J gene: TRBJ2-2; D gene: TRBD2; V gene: TRBV20-1; clone size: few; CDR3 DNA: TGCAGTGCTAGAGATGGGGCTAGCGGGAGTATATCCGGGGAGCTGTTTTTT; CDR3 protein: CSARDGASGSISGELFF
J gene: TRBJ2-5; D gene: TRBD2; V gene: TRBV11-2; clone size: -; CDR3 DNA: TGTGCCAGCAGCCCTAGCGGGAGAGGAGAGACCCAGTACTTC; CDR3 protein: CASSPSGRGETQYF
J gene: TRBJ2-7; D gene: -; V gene: TRBV4-3; clone size: -; CDR3 DNA: TGCGCCAGCAGCAGGGGGTTCAGTCACGAGCAGTACTTC; CDR3 protein: CASSRGFSHEQYF
J gene: TRBJ1-1; D gene: -; V gene: TRBV20-1; clone size: many; CDR3 DNA: TGCAGTGCTAGAGACCCTCGGGGGAACACTGAAGCTTTCTTT; CDR3 protein: CSARDPRGNTEAFF
J gene: TRBJ2-7; D gene: TRBD1; V gene: TRBV20-1; clone size: many; CDR3 DNA: TGCAGTGCCGCGGGACAGGGACGTGGCGAGCAGTACTTC; CDR3 protein: CSAAGQGRGEQYF
J gene: TRBJ2-7; D gene: TRBD1; V gene: TRBV12-3/TRBV12-4; clone size: many; CDR3 DNA: TGTGCCAGCAGCTATGGGACAGGGACTTCCTACGAGCAGTACTTC; CDR3 protein: CASSYGTGTSYEQYF
J gene: TRBJ2-2; D gene: -; V gene: TRBV20-1; clone size: few; CDR3 DNA: TGCAGTGCTAGATCCGGACGGAACACCGGGGAGCTGTTTTTT; CDR3 protein: CSARSGRNTGELFF
J gene: TRBJ2-2; D gene: -; V gene: TRBV20-1; clone size: many; CDR3 DNA: TGCAGTGCTAGGGGGGGCAACAGGAACACCGGGGAGCTGTTTTTT; CDR3 protein: CSARGGNRNTGELFF
J gene: TRBJ2-5; D gene: -; V gene: TRBV11-2; clone size: once; CDR3 DNA: TGTGCCAGCTCAGGGGTCCCTCGGGAGACCCAGTACTTC; CDR3 protein: CASSGVPRETQYF
J gene: TRBJ2-3; D gene: TRBD2; V gene: TRBV24-1; clone size: many; CDR3 DNA: TGTGCCACCAGTGAAGGGACTAGCGGGAGGGCCGGAGATACGCAGTATTTT; CDR3 protein: CATSEGTSGRAGDTQYF
J gene: TRBJ2-1; D gene: -; V gene: TRBV5-1; clone size: few; CDR3 DNA: TGCGCCAGCAGCTTGGAAGGGATCTACAATGAGCAGTTCTTC; CDR3 protein: CASSLEGIYNEQFF
J gene: TRBJ2-3; D gene: TRBD2; V gene: TRBV28; clone size: many; CDR3 DNA: TGTGCCAGCAGTCTACCTACTAGCGGGAGGGGGGCAGATACGCAGTATTTT; CDR3 protein: CASSLPTSGRGADTQYF
J gene: TRBJ2-1; D gene: TRBD2; V gene: TRBV19; clone size: many; CDR3 DNA: TGTGCCAGTAGTATTTGGGGACTAGCGTCGGATGAGCAGTTCTTC; CDR3 protein: CASSIWGLASDEQFF
J gene: TRBJ1-4; D gene: TRBD1; V gene: TRBV7-9; clone size: many; CDR3 DNA: TGTGCCAGCAGCCCCGACAGGGGGGGTGAAAAACTGTTTTTT; CDR3 protein: CASSPDRGGEKLFF
J gene: TRBJ1-1; D gene: -; V gene: TRBV28; clone size: many; CDR3 DNA: TGTGCCAGCAGTTCGAAGGCGGCCTTGGACACTGAAGCTTTCTTT; CDR3 protein: CASSSKAALDTEAFF
J gene: TRBJ2-7; D gene: TRBD2; V gene: TRBV20-1; clone size: -; CDR3 DNA: TGCAGTGCTAGAGACCCAGCGGGAGATACCTACGAGCAGTACTTC; CDR3 protein: CSARDPAGDTYEQYF
J gene: TRBJ2-1; D gene: TRBD2; V gene: TRBV5-1; clone size: -; CDR3 DNA: TGCGCCAGCAGCACCGTAGCGGGAGAGTTAAATGAGCAGTTCTTC; CDR3 protein: CASSTVAGELNEQFF
J gene: TRBJ2-7; D gene: -; V gene: TRBV10-2; clone size: many; CDR3 DNA: TGCGCCAGCAAGGAACTTCCCAGCTCCTACGAGCAGTACTTC; CDR3 protein: CASKELPSSYEQYF
J gene: TRBJ1-3; D gene: -; V gene: TRBV13; clone size: few; CDR3 DNA: TGTGCCAGCAGCCCACGGGGTGCGGACGGAACTGGAAACACCATATATTTT; CDR3 protein: CASSPRGADGTGNTIYF
J gene: TRBJ2-7; D gene: TRBD1; V gene: TRBV10-2; clone size: many; CDR3 DNA: TGCGCCAGCAGTGAAGACAGGGGGCTTAACTACGAGCAGTACTTC; CDR3 protein: CASSEDRGLNYEQYF
J gene: TRBJ1-1; D gene: TRBD1; V gene: TRBV5-1; clone size: many; CDR3 DNA: TGCGCCAGCAGCCTCGGACAGGGGCGGGTGACTGAAGCTTTCTTT; CDR3 protein: CASSLGQGRVTEAFF
J gene: TRBJ1-1; D gene: TRBD1; V gene: TRBV30; clone size: many; CDR3 DNA: TGTGCCTGGACCCAGGGGGCCGGGGGCACTGAAGCTTTCTTT; CDR3 protein: CAWTQGAGGTEAFF
J gene: TRBJ1-5; D gene: TRBD1; V gene: TRBV30; clone size: many; CDR3 DNA: TGTGCCTGGAGTTCCGGGACAGATCAGCCCCAGCATTTT; CDR3 protein: CAWSSGTDQPQHF
J gene: TRBJ2-7; D gene: TRBD2; V gene: TRBV5-1; clone size: -; CDR3 DNA: TGCGCCAGCAGCGCGGGACTAGCGGAGCCCTACGAGCAGTACTTC; CDR3 protein: CASSAGLAEPYEQYF
J gene: TRBJ2-1; D gene: TRBD1; V gene: TRBV6-1; clone size: few; CDR3 DNA: TGTGCCAGCAGGAAGTGGGGACAGGGGACTTTTTCCTACAATGAGCAGTTCTTC; CDR3 protein: CASRKWGQGTFSYNEQFF
J gene: TRBJ2-5; D gene: -; V gene: TRBV12-3/TRBV12-4; clone size: many; CDR3 DNA: TGTGCCAGCAGTTTTGCGCAACAAGAGACCCAGTACTTC; CDR3 protein: CASSFAQQETQYF
J gene: TRBJ2-2; D gene: -; V gene: TRBV27; clone size: few; CDR3 DNA: TGTGCCAGCAGTTCCATCTCGGGTTTCACCGGGGAGCTGTTTTTT; CDR3 protein: CASSSISGFTGELFF
J gene: TRBJ2-2; D gene: TRBD1; V gene: TRBV28; clone size: many; CDR3 DNA: TGTGCCAGCACCGGTCCCGGGACAGGGAGCGGAGCGGCCGGGGAGCTGTTTTTT; CDR3 protein: CASTGPGTGSGAAGELFF
J gene: TRBJ2-3; D gene: -; V gene: TRBV20-1; clone size: many; CDR3 DNA: TGCAGTGCTAGATGGGGCGGAAGCACAGATACGCAGTATTTT; CDR3 protein: CSARWGGSTDTQYF
J gene: TRBJ1-2; D gene: -; V gene: TRBV12-3/TRBV12-4; clone size: few; CDR3 DNA: TGTGCCAGCAGTTTACTTGCAGGGTTAGGCTACACCTTC; CDR3 protein: CASSLLAGLGYTF
J gene: TRBJ2-2; D gene: TRBD2; V gene: TRBV12-3/TRBV12-4; clone size: -; CDR3 DNA: TGTGCCAGCAGTTCGAGGGCTAGCGGGACCTCCGGGGAGCTGTTTTTT; CDR3 protein: CASSSRASGTSGELFF
J gene: TRBJ2-5; D gene: -; V gene: TRBV5-4; clone size: -; CDR3 DNA: TGTGCCAGCAGCCAACGGGGGAGAGAGACCCAGTACTTC; CDR3 protein: CASSQRGRETQYF
J gene: TRBJ2-4; D gene: -; V gene: TRBV20-1; clone size: -; CDR3 DNA: TGCAGTGCTAGGGCAGGGGAGGCCAAAAACATTCAGTACTTC; CDR3 protein: CSARAGEAKNIQYF
J gene: TRBJ1-4; D gene: -; V gene: TRBV12-3/TRBV12-4; clone size: many; CDR3 DNA: TGTGCCAGCAGCCCTCGACAGAATGTGAGGGGATATGAAAAACTGTTTTTT; CDR3 protein: CASSPRQNVRGYEKLFF